The source of this T cell receptor (beta chain) is a study of shared clonotypes between healthy human individuals. Study-level points and caveats: Since donors were few, the genetic and exposure-history diversity represented was limited.

The table lists this clone with a few counts. Its specificity is not known. Germline CDR1 is KGHSH and CDR2 is LQKENI. The CDR3 sequence is 14 residues long. V gave up 1 base and J gave up 2 bases, with 7 bases separating them. Healthy adults negative for HIV, lacking recent acute infections or vaccinations, served as donors. Across several immunoSEQ plates, the genomic DNA of each subset was split evenly. TCRdb's copy holds only in-frame clones and misses some; the assay was immunoSEQ multiplex PCR. The sample carries 490,000 or so clones, over 60% recorded once. V usage is TRBV18 and J usage is TRBJ2-3, with D uncertain. This TCR derives from a woman aged 40-49 years in good health. Some clones in this sample may be carry-over from other donors' samples. Sequencing input: PBMCs. The CDR3 loop reads CASSPRLSTDTQYF. The CDR3 DNA sequence: TGTGCCAGCTCACCACGACTGTCCACAGATACGCAGTATTTT.